This passage covers 31 T cell receptor beta chains from one sample sequenced in a study of blood T cell repertoires in COVID-19. The table came from immunoSEQ multiplex PCR; TCRdb's copy has only in-frame clones and leaves some out. The sample yields a few hundred thousand clones, less than 90% seen once. Sequencing was performed on peripheral blood. Source of these receptors: a woman older than 75 with active or convalescent COVID-19.

This rearrangement joins TRBV7-3 to TRBJ2-6; no definite D call. The CDR3 totals 16 residues. Trimming stripped 0 bases from V and 1 base from J, with 7 bases between. Germline CDR1 and CDR2: SGHTA and FQGTGA. CDR3 amino acids: CASSLTRVSGANVLTF. The CDR3 DNA is TGTGCCAGCAGCTTAACACGGGTTTCTGGGGCCAACGTCCTGACTTTC.

The rearrangement joins TRBV5-1 to TRBJ1-1; D is unclear. The germline V and J ends were trimmed by 4 bases and 3 bases, with 7 bases remaining between them. The CDR3 runs 12 residues. Germline V gene lookup returns CDR1 SGHRS and CDR2 YFSETQ. The CDR3 sequence: CASSTTDTEAFF. Written as DNA, the CDR3 is TGCGCCAGCAGCACCACTGACACTGAAGCTTTCTTT.

Here the CDR3 DNA reads TGTGCCAGCAGCCCACAGGGCCTCTCCTATAATTCACCCCTCCACTTT. This gives the protein CASSPQGLSYNSPLHF. This rearrangement joins TRBV7-9 to TRBJ1-6, with TRBD1 as a possible D gene (6 bases). Between the trimmed V and J ends, which lost 5 bases and 0 bases, there was a span of 11 bases. The CDR3 runs to 16 residues. Germline values: CDR1 SEHNR, CDR2 FQNEAQ (reference sequence).

With respect to this clone: Other DNA sequences of this sample code for an identical CDR3. The chain has TRBV5-1 and TRBJ1-1; 7 nucleotides align to TRBD1. Germline V gives CDR1 SGHRS, CDR2 YFSETQ. The CDR3 runs 14 residues. Trimming removed 4 bases from V and 0 bases from J; junction bases left unmatched: 3. CDR3 protein: CASSPGGMNTEAFF. CDR3 coding DNA: TGCGCCAGCAGCCCAGGGGGGATGAACACTGAAGCTTTCTTT.

The chain combines TRBV28 with TRBJ1-1; possible D gene TRBD1, 6 bases. Trimming cost V 5 bases and J 11 bases, with 21 bases left between them. This CDR3 contains 14 residues. Germline-derived CDR1 and CDR2 are MDHEN and SYDVKM. CDR3 sequence reads: CASSTGPDPIRAFF. The CDR3 coding sequence is TGTGCCAGCAGTACAGGGCCCGACCCAATCCGTGCTTTCTTT.

This clone has a single count. The chain employs TRBV10-3 and TRBJ1-1; TRBD1 aligns across 8 bases. Germline CDR1 and CDR2: ENHRY and SYGVKD. V was pared by 5 bases and J by 5 bases, with 10 bases of the junction left unmatched. This CDR3 contains 15 residues. CDR3 sequence: CAISLSRGQGTEAFF. The DNA for the CDR3 is TGTGCCATCAGTTTAAGCAGGGGGCAGGGAACTGAAGCTTTCTTT.

The chain couples TRBV5-6 to TRBJ1-5; D gene uncertain. Germline V gene lookup returns CDR1 SGHDT and CDR2 YYEEEE. This CDR3 has 15 amino acids. Trimming removed 3 bases from V and 4 bases from J, with 14 bases in between. This chain's CDR3 is CASSYTGKGNQPQHF. The CDR3 DNA sequence: TGTGCCAGCAGCTATACGGGGAAGGGAAATCAGCCCCAGCATTTT. Combining the CDR3 with reference TRBV5-6 and TRBJ1-5 gives the whole variable domain DAGVTQSPTHLIKTRGQQVTLRCSPKSGHDTVSWYQQALGQGPQFIFQYYEEEERQRGNFPDRFSGHQFPNYSSELNVNALLLGDSALYLCASSYTGKGNQPQHFGDGTRLSIL.

CDR3 protein: CASSKERTGRTGELFF. The CDR3 nucleotides are TGTGCCAGCAGCAAGGAGCGGACAGGAAGGACCGGGGAGCTGTTTTTT. The V and J genes are TRBV7-6 and TRBJ2-2; 7 positions agree with TRBD1. Germline CDR1 SGHVS, CDR2 FNYEAQ. Trimming took 5 bases from V and 5 from J; bases not matched to a gene: 11. This CDR3 has 16 amino acids. Drawing the rest from reference TRBV7-6 and TRBJ2-2, the complete variable domain is GAGVSQSPRYKVTKRGQDVALRCDPISGHVSLYWYRQALGQGPEFLTYFNYEAQQDKSGLPNDRFSAERPEGSISTLTIQRTEQRDSAMYRCASSKERTGRTGELFFGEGSRLTVL.

V gene TRBV11-2 combines with J gene TRBJ1-4; TRBD1 is a possible D gene (6 bases). The CDR3 has 15 amino acids. In germline, CDR1 is SGHAT, CDR2 FQNNGV. V was cut by 6 bases and J by 2 bases, with 13 bases left in between. CDR3 sequence: CASRNGQSTNEKLFF. The CDR3 DNA follows: TGTGCCAGCAGGAACGGACAGTCCACTAATGAAAAACTGTTTTTT.

This clone was counted a single time. The V gene is TRBV19, the J gene TRBJ2-6; 7 positions agree with TRBD1. V trimming: 4 bases; J trimming: 4 bases; junction bases outside the gene matches: 10. The CDR3 extends over 17 amino acids. CDR1 LNHDA and CDR2 SQIVND come from the germline V gene (reference sequence). The CDR3 reads CASSTRTGQSGANVLTF. DNA for the CDR3: TGTGCCAGTAGTACGCGGACAGGACAATCCGGGGCCAACGTCCTGACTTTC.

This chain links TRBV7-2 with TRBJ1-6; possible D gene TRBD1, 6 bases. This CDR3 region has 15 residues. Germline V CDR1 and CDR2: SGHTA, FQGNSA. Trimming removed 2 bases from V and 6 bases from J, with 11 bases in between. CDR3 nucleotide sequence: TGTGCCAGCAGCTTACAGGGGCGGGTTAATTCACCCCTCCACTTT. Translation gives CASSLQGRVNSPLHF.

CDR3 sequence (DNA): TGCGCCAGCAGCCATCCCGACAGGAAAGAGACCCAGTACTTC. Amino acids: CASSHPDRKETQYF. The chain links TRBV4-1 to TRBJ2-5; maybe TRBD1 (6 bases). V was pared by 3 bases and J by 3 bases, with 11 bases between. This CDR3 spans 14 amino acids. CDR1 MGHRA and CDR2 YSYEKL come from the germline V gene.

The rearrangement links TRBV14 to TRBJ1-2, with D tentatively TRBD1 (5 bases). The CDR3 extends over 15 amino acids. Trimming removed 4 bases at V and 6 bases at J, with 18 bases between. Germline V CDR1 and CDR2: SGHDN, FVKESK. The CDR3 protein is CASSPLPRDSDGYTF. In nucleotides, the CDR3 is TGTGCCAGCAGCCCCTTACCCCGGGACTCCGATGGCTACACCTTC.

The V call is TRBV2, the J call TRBJ2-3; tentatively, D is TRBD2 (6 bases). Trimming shortened V by 5 bases and J by 0 bases, and 12 bases separated the two germline ends. Germline V gene lookup returns CDR1 SNHLY and CDR2 FYNNEI. CDR3 length: 15 amino acids. CDR3 sequence reads: CASSSDYYSTDTQYF. The CDR3 bases are TGTGCCAGCAGTTCGGACTACTACAGCACAGATACGCAGTATTTT.

This clone was picked up a small number of times. The V gene is TRBV14, the J gene TRBJ2-7; D perhaps matches TRBD2 (6 bases). The CDR3 consists of 12 residues. Trimming took off 0 bases at V and 10 bases at J, with 10 bases between the two ends. Germline V gene sequence: CDR1 SGHDN, CDR2 FVKESK. Here the CDR3 DNA reads TGTGCCAGCAGCCAAGAGTTGGACTATCAGTACTTC. Its translation: CASSQELDYQYF. The full variable domain, completed using reference TRBV14 and TRBJ2-7, is EAGVTQFPSHSVIEKGQTVTLRCDPISGHDNLYWYRRVMGKEIKFLLHFVKESKQDESGMPNNRFLAERTGGTYSTLKVQPAELEDSGVYFCASSQELDYQYFGPGTRLTVT.

V is TRBV9 and J is TRBJ2-5; maybe TRBD2 (6 bases). From germline, CDR1 is SGDLS and CDR2 YYNGEE. Trimming stripped 4 bases from V and 4 bases from J, with 17 bases between. This CDR3 comprises 15 residues. This CDR3 reads CASSPRALGGETQYF. CDR3 DNA: TGTGCCAGCAGCCCCAGAGCTTTGGGGGGAGAGACCCAGTACTTC.

The chain recombines TRBV18 with TRBJ2-2; TRBD2 agrees at 14 bases. J gave up 1 base and V 3 bases, and 1 base lay outside the gene matches. CDR1 and CDR2 from the germline V gene are KGHSH and LQKENI. The CDR3 sequence is 17 residues long. CDR3 protein: CASSPGLAGGNTGELFF. As DNA, the CDR3 is TGTGCCAGCTCACCCGGACTAGCGGGAGGGAACACCGGGGAGCTGTTTTTT.

The rearrangement joins TRBV7-2 to TRBJ2-5; TRBD2 matches 7 bases. The CDR3 has 15 residues. The J segment lost 5 bases and the V segment lost 5 bases, leaving 11 bases of the junction unmatched. Germline V CDR1 and CDR2: SGHTA, FQGNSA. CDR3 coding DNA: TGTGCCAGCAGCCCCCAGCGGGGCCGGGCGGAGACCCAGTACTTC. Amino acid sequence: CASSPQRGRAETQYF.

The V gene is TRBV19, the J gene TRBJ1-2, with 11 nucleotides matching TRBD1. V was pared by 6 bases and J by 5 bases, with 11 bases of the junction left unmatched. The length of the CDR3 is 16 residues. Germline loops: CDR1 LNHDA, CDR2 SQIVND (reference sequence). The DNA for the CDR3 is TGTGCCAGTAGAAATGGGACAGGGGGAATGCGGTATGGCTACACCTTC. It translates to CASRNGTGGMRYGYTF.

The chain uses TRBV11-2 and TRBJ2-2; the match to TRBD1 covers 7 bases. CDR1 and CDR2 from the germline V gene are SGHAT and FQNNGV. The CDR3 has 16 amino acids. V gave up 4 bases and J gave up 3 bases; unmatched junction bases: 8. The CDR3 is CASSSERGRYTGELFF. The CDR3 DNA reads TGTGCCAGCAGCTCTGAAAGGGGGCGATACACCGGGGAGCTGTTTTTT.

V and J are TRBV5-1 and TRBJ1-1; D is ambiguous. V was clipped by 4 bases and J by 1 base, with 14 bases between them. The CDR3 extends over 15 amino acids. CDR1 is SGHRS and CDR2 is YFSETQ in the germline V gene. The CDR3 loop is CASSLGGSKNTEAFF. CDR3 sequence (DNA): TGCGCCAGCAGCCTGGGCGGCAGTAAGAACACTGAAGCTTTCTTT.

V gene TRBV28 combines with J gene TRBJ2-5, with 7 bases lining up with TRBD1. Unmatched junction bases numbered 8, after V lost 5 bases and J lost 2 bases. The CDR3 spans 15 residues. Germline values: CDR1 MDHEN, CDR2 SYDVKM. The CDR3 DNA reads TGTGCCAGCAGTGACAGGGCCCCACCTCAAGAGACCCAGTACTTC. Translation: CASSDRAPPQETQYF.

The J gene is TRBJ1-2, the V gene TRBV30; tentatively, D is TRBD1 (5 bases). V was shortened by 8 bases and J by 8 bases, with 18 bases between the two germline ends. The CDR3 consists of 12 residues. Looked up from germline, CDR1 is GTSNPN and CDR2 is SVGIG (reference sequence). In DNA form, the CDR3 reads TGTGCCAGAACCGGGACTCTTAGCGGCTACACCTTC. It specifies CARTGTLSGYTF.

CDR3 nucleotide sequence: TGTGCCAGCAGCTCGTCCCGGGACAGGGGGCGCGTCTACGAGCAGTACTTC. Translating gives CASSSSRDRGRVYEQYF. This chain links TRBV9 with TRBJ2-7; 12 bases map to TRBD1. In germline, CDR1 is SGDLS, CDR2 YYNGEE. This CDR3 has 17 amino acids. V dropped 4 bases and J dropped 3; count of bases not matched to a gene: 11.

The rearrangement links TRBV11-2 to TRBJ2-2; 10 bases match TRBD2. Germline CDR1 SGHAT, CDR2 FQNNGV. V shed 5 bases, J shed 0 bases, and the junction held 3 bases outside the gene matches. This CDR3 spans 16 amino acids. The CDR3 DNA reads as TGTGCCAGCAGCGCACTAGCGGGGACGAACACCGGGGAGCTGTTTTTT. This sequence encodes CASSALAGTNTGELFF.

This chain joins TRBV29-1 and TRBJ2-7; 7 nucleotides match TRBD2. This CDR3 region has 13 residues. Germline values: CDR1 SQVTM, CDR2 ANQGSEA. Germline trimming cut 4 bases from V and 3 bases from J; bases unmatched to any gene: 6. CDR3 sequence (DNA): TGCAGCGTTGTATCTGAGCGGGACTACGAGCAGTACTTC. It specifies CSVVSERDYEQYF.

This rearrangement joins TRBV12-3 or TRBV12-4 to TRBJ1-1; 8 bases fit TRBD1. V was clipped by 6 bases and J by 1 base; unmatched bases: 1. This CDR3 spans 13 amino acids. The CDR3 here is CASRDRANTEAFF. DNA of the CDR3: TGTGCCAGCAGGGACAGGGCGAACACTGAAGCTTTCTTT.

With respect to this clone: A read error may account for a junction end that differs from germline. The CDR3 loop reads CASNQGTGGRAGELFF. The CDR3 bases are TGTGCCAGCAACCAAGGGACAGGGGGCCGGGCCGGGGAGCTGTTTTTT. The chain couples TRBV3-1 (or the pseudogene TRBV3-2) to TRBJ2-2, with 12 bases aligning to TRBD1. Germline values: CDR1 LGHDT, CDR2 YNNKEL (reference sequence). The CDR3 length is 16 residues.

V gene TRBV6-4 combines with J gene TRBJ1-1, with TRBD1 identical over 9 bases. Trimming removed 6 bases from V and 4 bases from J; junction bases left unmatched: 18. The CDR3 covers 18 residues. Germline V gene sequence: CDR1 MRHNA, CDR2 SNTAGT. CDR3 coding DNA: TGTGCCAGCAGATTCGAAAGTGCCCCGGGACAGGGTATCACTGAAGCTTTCTTT. Translation: CASRFESAPGQGITEAFF.

The genes are TRBV5-4 and TRBJ2-7; 7 bases fit TRBD2. Trimming at V came to 1 base and at J to 2 bases, leaving 6 bases not matched to a gene. The CDR3 runs to 15 residues. The germline CDR1 and CDR2 sequences are SGHNT and YYREEE (reference sequence). Here the CDR3 reads CASSLRRGSTYEQYF. The CDR3 DNA sequence: TGTGCCAGCAGCTTGAGGCGCGGGAGTACCTACGAGCAGTACTTC. The full variable domain, with the rest looked up from reference TRBV5-4 and TRBJ2-7, is ETGVTQSPTHLIKTRGQQVTLRCSSQSGHNTVSWYQQALGQGPQFIFQYYREEENGRGNFPPRFSGLQFPNYSSELNVNALELDDSALYLCASSLRRGSTYEQYFGPGTRLTVT.

The J gene is TRBJ1-1, the V gene TRBV7-3, with D unresolved. The CDR3 length is 13 residues. Germline values: CDR1 SGHTA, CDR2 FQGTGA. The V end was cut by 5 bases, the J end by 1 base, with 8 bases between. The CDR3 nucleotides read TGTGCCAGCAGCGCCTCTACGAACACTGAAGCTTTCTTT. Its translation: CASSASTNTEAFF.